This T cell receptor beta chain was identified in a study of cytomegalovirus exposure and HLA in healthy donors. Study-level findings and limits: According to a later analysis, TCR clusters from the first cohort tended to co-occur in the approximately 120 validation repertoires.

V was trimmed by 6 bases and J by 5 bases, leaving 13 bases between them. The CDR3 runs 13 residues. CDR1 LNHDA and CDR2 SQIVND come from the germline V gene (reference sequence). This clone occurred many times. The antigen is undetermined. The protocol was immunoSEQ multiplex PCR, while the TCRdb copy is restricted to in-frame clones and leaves out a portion. Here the sample spans about 180,000 clones, around nine tenths being singletons. The chain couples TRBV19 to TRBJ1-2, with D perhaps TRBD1 (5 bases). The receptor's source is a woman aged 25 to 45 in good health and CMV-seronegative. The sample was PBMCs. Here the CDR3 reads CASSPREAYGYTF. The DNA for the CDR3 is TGTGCCAGTAGCCCCAGGGAGGCGTATGGCTACACCTTC.